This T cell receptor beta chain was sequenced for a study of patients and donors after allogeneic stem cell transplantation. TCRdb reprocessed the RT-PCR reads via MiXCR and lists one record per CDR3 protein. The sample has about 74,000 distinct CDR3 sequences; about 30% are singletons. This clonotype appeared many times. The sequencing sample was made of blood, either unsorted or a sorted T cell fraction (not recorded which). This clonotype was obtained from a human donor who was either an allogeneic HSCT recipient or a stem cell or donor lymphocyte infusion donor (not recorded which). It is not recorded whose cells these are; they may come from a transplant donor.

CDR3 in amino acids: CASSKDRAYGYTF. The CDR3 DNA follows: TGCGCCAGCAGCAAAGACAGGGCTTATGGCTACACCTTC. The rearrangement links TRBV5-1 to TRBJ1-2; 7 bases map to TRBD1. Germline V gene data show CDR1 as SGHRS and CDR2 as YFSETQ. The J segment lost 5 bases and the V segment lost 4 bases, leaving 5 bases of the junction unmatched. This CDR3 comprises 13 residues.